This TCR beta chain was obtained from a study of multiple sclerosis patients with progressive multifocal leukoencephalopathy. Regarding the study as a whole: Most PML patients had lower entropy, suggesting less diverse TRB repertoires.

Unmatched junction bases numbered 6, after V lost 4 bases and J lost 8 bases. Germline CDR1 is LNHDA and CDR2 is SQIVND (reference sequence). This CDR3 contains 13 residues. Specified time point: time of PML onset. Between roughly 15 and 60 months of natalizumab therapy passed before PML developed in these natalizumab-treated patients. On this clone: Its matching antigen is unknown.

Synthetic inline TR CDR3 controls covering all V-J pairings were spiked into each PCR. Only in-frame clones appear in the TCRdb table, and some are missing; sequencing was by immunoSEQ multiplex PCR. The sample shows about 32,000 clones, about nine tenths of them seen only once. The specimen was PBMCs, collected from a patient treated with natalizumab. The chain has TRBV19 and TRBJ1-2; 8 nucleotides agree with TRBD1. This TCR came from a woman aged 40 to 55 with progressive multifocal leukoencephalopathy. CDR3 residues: CASSTRTGIGYTF. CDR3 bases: TGTGCCAGTAGTACGCGGACAGGGATCGGCTACACCTTC.